The rows below give T cell receptor beta chains drawn from one sample of a study of shared clonotypes between healthy human individuals. Only in-frame clones appear in the TCRdb table, and some are missing; sequencing was by immunoSEQ multiplex PCR. The sample has about 2 million clones, about 95% seen once. The sample taken for sequencing was naive CD8+ T cells sorted from blood. These receptors all come from a man in his late teens or twenties in good health. CDR3s include the opening cysteine and the closing phenylalanine or tryptophan. A D gene is named only where the DNA matches it firmly. Size is stated for part of the rows, as once, few or many counts, or as a class when the clone is expanded.

d_gene: .
v_gene: TRBV4-1
abundance: .
j_gene: TRBJ2-7
len: 16
CDR3aa: CASSQDLGQGSYEQYF
CDR3nt: TGCGCCAGCAGCCAAGATTTGGGCCAGGGGTCCTACGAGCAGTACTTC

d_gene: .
v_gene: TRBV7-9
abundance: .
j_gene: TRBJ2-3
len: 16
CDR3aa: CASSLAGSGDTDTQYF
CDR3nt: TGTGCCAGCAGCTTAGCCGGGTCGGGAGACACAGATACGCAGTATTTT

d_gene: .
v_gene: TRBV27
abundance: .
j_gene: TRBJ2-1
len: 13
CDR3aa: CASSSDRLNEQFF
CDR3nt: TGTGCCAGCAGTTCCGACAGACTCAATGAGCAGTTCTTC

d_gene: .
v_gene: TRBV27
abundance: .
j_gene: TRBJ1-1
len: 14
CDR3aa: CASSLGRLNTEAFF
CDR3nt: TGTGCCAGCAGTTTGGGAAGGTTGAACACTGAAGCTTTCTTT

d_gene: .
v_gene: TRBV5-6
abundance: .
j_gene: TRBJ1-1
len: 15
CDR3aa: CASSLAPGAGTEAFF
CDR3nt: TGTGCCAGCAGCTTGGCTCCTGGTGCGGGGACTGAAGCTTTCTTT

d_gene: .
v_gene: TRBV4-3
abundance: .
j_gene: TRBJ2-1
len: 14
CDR3aa: CASSQVLGYNEQFF
CDR3nt: TGCGCCAGCAGCCAAGTTTTAGGGTACAATGAGCAGTTCTTC

d_gene: .
v_gene: TRBV7-9
abundance: .
j_gene: TRBJ2-5
len: 15
CDR3aa: CASSYPSGAGETQYF
CDR3nt: TGTGCCAGCAGCTACCCCTCGGGAGCAGGGGAGACCCAGTACTTC

d_gene: TRBD2
v_gene: TRBV5-1
abundance: .
j_gene: TRBJ2-2
len: 18
CDR3aa: CASSLELAGVLGTGELFF
CDR3nt: TGCGCCAGCAGCTTGGAACTAGCGGGAGTTTTAGGCACCGGGGAGCTGTTTTTT

d_gene: .
v_gene: TRBV6-5
abundance: once
j_gene: TRBJ2-2
len: 14
CDR3aa: CASSYLGATGELFF
CDR3nt: TGTGCCAGCAGTTACTTGGGCGCCACCGGGGAGCTGTTTTTT

d_gene: .
v_gene: TRBV7-9
abundance: .
j_gene: TRBJ2-7
len: 14
CDR3aa: CASSWQDSSYEQYF
CDR3nt: TGTGCCAGCAGCTGGCAGGACAGCTCCTACGAGCAGTACTTC

d_gene: .
v_gene: TRBV4-1
abundance: .
j_gene: TRBJ2-7
len: 15
CDR3aa: CASSLVRQGSGEQYF
CDR3nt: TGCGCCAGCAGCCTTGTCCGACAGGGTAGCGGTGAGCAGTACTTC

d_gene: .
v_gene: TRBV4-1
abundance: .
j_gene: TRBJ1-1
len: 15
CDR3aa: CASSQDDRTNTEAFF
CDR3nt: TGCGCCAGCAGCCAAGATGACAGGACGAACACTGAAGCTTTCTTT

d_gene: .
v_gene: TRBV27
abundance: .
j_gene: TRBJ2-7
len: 14
CDR3aa: CASSMGWAGYEQYF
CDR3nt: TGTGCCAGCAGTATGGGGTGGGCAGGCTACGAGCAGTACTTC

d_gene: .
v_gene: TRBV7-9
abundance: once
j_gene: TRBJ1-4
len: 12
CDR3aa: CASSFEAGKLFF
CDR3nt: TGTGCCAGCAGCTTTGAGGCGGGCAAACTGTTTTTT

d_gene: .
v_gene: TRBV4-3
abundance: .
j_gene: TRBJ2-1
len: 13
CDR3aa: CASSSRPPDEQFF
CDR3nt: TGCGCCAGCAGCTCACGACCACCCGATGAGCAGTTCTTC

d_gene: .
v_gene: TRBV7-8
abundance: .
j_gene: TRBJ2-7
len: 15
CDR3aa: CASSLTGLSSYEQYF
CDR3nt: TGTGCCAGCAGCTTGACAGGCCTCAGCTCCTACGAGCAGTACTTC

d_gene: .
v_gene: TRBV28
abundance: .
j_gene: TRBJ1-1
len: 14
CDR3aa: CASSLLGGDTEAFF
CDR3nt: TGTGCCAGCAGTTTATTGGGAGGGGACACTGAAGCTTTCTTT

d_gene: TRBD1
v_gene: TRBV14
abundance: .
j_gene: TRBJ1-3
len: 14
CDR3aa: CASSHWDSGNTIYF
CDR3nt: TGTGCCAGCAGCCATTGGGACAGTGGAAACACCATATATTTT

d_gene: .
v_gene: TRBV10-2
abundance: once
j_gene: TRBJ2-3
len: 16
CDR3aa: CASSEPFGQKTDTQYF
CDR3nt: TGCGCCAGCAGTGAGCCGTTCGGACAGAAGACAGATACGCAGTATTTT

d_gene: .
v_gene: TRBV6-5
abundance: .
j_gene: TRBJ1-1
len: 14
CDR3aa: CASSSARGDTEAFF
CDR3nt: TGTGCCAGCAGTTCAGCAAGAGGAGACACTGAAGCTTTCTTT

d_gene: .
v_gene: TRBV27
abundance: .
j_gene: TRBJ2-6
len: 16
CDR3aa: CASSLTGASGANVLTF
CDR3nt: TGTGCCAGCAGCCTGACTGGGGCCTCTGGGGCCAACGTCCTGACTTTC

d_gene: .
v_gene: TRBV30
abundance: .
j_gene: TRBJ2-4
len: 16
CDR3aa: CAWSVQWGYGKNIQYF
CDR3nt: TGTGCCTGGAGTGTACAGTGGGGGTATGGGAAAAACATTCAGTACTTC

d_gene: TRBD2
v_gene: TRBV10-1
abundance: .
j_gene: TRBJ2-1
len: 16
CDR3aa: CASSEASGSSYNEQFF
CDR3nt: TGCGCCAGCAGTGAGGCTAGCGGGAGCTCCTACAATGAGCAGTTCTTC

d_gene: .
v_gene: TRBV6-1
abundance: .
j_gene: TRBJ2-7
len: 15
CDR3aa: CASSEGWGGSYEQYF
CDR3nt: TGTGCCAGCAGTGAAGGGTGGGGTGGTTCCTACGAGCAGTACTTC

d_gene: .
v_gene: TRBV27
abundance: .
j_gene: TRBJ2-7
len: 13
CDR3aa: CASSPGARYEQYF
CDR3nt: TGTGCCAGCAGCCCGGGGGCGCGATACGAGCAGTACTTC

d_gene: .
v_gene: TRBV5-6
abundance: once
j_gene: TRBJ2-7
len: 13
CDR3aa: CASSLKEDYEQYF
CDR3nt: TGTGCCAGCAGCTTGAAAGAGGACTACGAGCAGTACTTC

d_gene: TRBD2
v_gene: TRBV10-3
abundance: .
j_gene: TRBJ2-7
len: 13
CDR3aa: CAISPGLDGEQYF
CDR3nt: TGTGCCATCAGCCCGGGACTAGACGGCGAGCAGTACTTC

d_gene: .
v_gene: TRBV19
abundance: .
j_gene: TRBJ1-1
len: 13
CDR3aa: CASSMGLDTEAFF
CDR3nt: TGTGCCAGTAGTATGGGCTTGGACACTGAAGCTTTCTTT

d_gene: TRBD2
v_gene: TRBV7-2
abundance: once
j_gene: TRBJ2-5
len: 14
CDR3aa: CASSLMLAEETQYF
CDR3nt: TGTGCCAGCAGCTTAATGCTAGCGGAAGAGACCCAGTACTTC

d_gene: .
v_gene: TRBV7-3
abundance: .
j_gene: TRBJ1-6
len: 15
CDR3aa: CASSPMGSLNSPLHF
CDR3nt: TGTGCCAGCAGCCCGATGGGTAGCCTAAATTCACCCCTCCACTTT

d_gene: .
v_gene: TRBV5-4
abundance: .
j_gene: TRBJ1-1
len: 16
CDR3aa: CASSLTDGGRFTEAFF
CDR3nt: TGTGCCAGCAGCTTGACTGATGGGGGGCGATTCACTGAAGCTTTCTTT

d_gene: .
v_gene: TRBV28
abundance: .
j_gene: TRBJ2-7
len: 14
CDR3aa: CASSSLSFRDEQYF
CDR3nt: TGTGCCAGCAGTTCTCTCTCCTTTAGGGACGAGCAGTACTTC

d_gene: TRBD1
v_gene: TRBV6-1
abundance: .
j_gene: TRBJ2-5
len: 15
CDR3aa: CASTLGTGFGETQYF
CDR3nt: TGTGCCAGCACTCTAGGGACAGGCTTCGGGGAGACCCAGTACTTC

d_gene: TRBD2
v_gene: TRBV5-4
abundance: .
j_gene: TRBJ2-7
len: 13
CDR3aa: CASSADSGGEQYF
CDR3nt: TGTGCCAGCAGCGCTGACTCGGGGGGCGAGCAGTACTTC

d_gene: .
v_gene: TRBV10-2
abundance: .
j_gene: TRBJ1-2
len: 13
CDR3aa: CASSDQGPYGYTF
CDR3nt: TGCGCCAGCAGTGACCAGGGCCCCTATGGCTACACCTTC

d_gene: TRBD2
v_gene: TRBV7-9
abundance: .
j_gene: TRBJ2-2
len: 16
CDR3aa: CASSLAAGGPPGELFF
CDR3nt: TGTGCCAGCAGCTTAGCGGCGGGAGGACCCCCCGGGGAGCTGTTTTTT

d_gene: TRBD2
v_gene: TRBV27
abundance: .
j_gene: TRBJ2-2
len: 16
CDR3aa: CASSTTTSGGPGELFF
CDR3nt: TGTGCCAGCAGTACCACGACTAGCGGGGGACCGGGGGAGCTGTTTTTT

d_gene: TRBD2
v_gene: TRBV5-1
abundance: .
j_gene: TRBJ2-5
len: 17
CDR3aa: CASSLAGLAGTQETQYF
CDR3nt: TGCGCCAGCAGCTTGGCCGGACTAGCGGGGACCCAAGAGACCCAGTACTTC

d_gene: TRBD2
v_gene: TRBV7-6
abundance: .
j_gene: TRBJ2-1
len: 15
CDR3aa: CASKSTSGSYNEQFF
CDR3nt: TGTGCCAGCAAGTCGACTAGCGGAAGCTACAATGAGCAGTTCTTC

d_gene: .
v_gene: TRBV30
abundance: .
j_gene: TRBJ1-5
len: 14
CDR3aa: CAWSAGAGNQPQHF
CDR3nt: TGTGCCTGGAGCGCAGGGGCGGGCAATCAGCCCCAGCATTTT

d_gene: TRBD2
v_gene: TRBV27
abundance: once
j_gene: TRBJ2-7
len: 18
CDR3aa: CASSLSGTSGKHYYEQYF
CDR3nt: TGTGCCAGCAGTTTATCGGGGACTAGCGGGAAGCACTACTACGAGCAGTACTTC

d_gene: .
v_gene: TRBV30
abundance: .
j_gene: TRBJ2-7
len: 12
CDR3aa: CAWGRDSYEQYF
CDR3nt: TGTGCCTGGGGCAGGGACTCCTACGAGCAGTACTTC

d_gene: TRBD2
v_gene: TRBV2
abundance: .
j_gene: TRBJ2-7
len: 15
CDR3aa: CASSYQRGAGHVQYF
CDR3nt: TGTGCCAGCAGTTATCAGCGGGGGGCCGGTCATGTGCAGTACTTC

d_gene: .
v_gene: TRBV10-1
abundance: .
j_gene: TRBJ2-5
len: 15
CDR3aa: CASSAQPDGVETQYF
CDR3nt: TGCGCCAGCAGTGCGCAGCCCGACGGGGTAGAGACCCAGTACTTC

d_gene: .
v_gene: TRBV13
abundance: .
j_gene: TRBJ2-1
len: 15
CDR3aa: CASSSPSAVHNEQFF
CDR3nt: TGTGCCAGCAGCTCGCCCTCAGCGGTCCACAATGAGCAGTTCTTC

d_gene: TRBD2
v_gene: TRBV7-9
abundance: .
j_gene: TRBJ2-1
len: 17
CDR3aa: CASSLGASGSGYNEQFF
CDR3nt: TGTGCCAGCAGCTTAGGCGCTAGCGGGTCAGGTTACAATGAGCAGTTCTTC

d_gene: .
v_gene: TRBV4-1
abundance: .
j_gene: TRBJ2-5
len: 15
CDR3aa: CASSQVAGAQETQYF
CDR3nt: TGCGCCAGCAGCCAAGTGGCGGGGGCCCAAGAGACCCAGTACTTC

d_gene: .
v_gene: TRBV7-6
abundance: .
j_gene: TRBJ2-1
len: 15
CDR3aa: CASSPGGPIVNEQFF
CDR3nt: TGTGCCAGCAGCCCAGGAGGGCCTATTGTCAATGAGCAGTTCTTC

d_gene: .
v_gene: TRBV30
abundance: .
j_gene: TRBJ2-7
len: 12
CDR3aa: CAWSPGSYEQYF
CDR3nt: TGTGCCTGGAGTCCAGGCTCCTACGAGCAGTACTTC

d_gene: TRBD1
v_gene: TRBV15
abundance: .
j_gene: TRBJ2-7
len: 17
CDR3aa: CATSRDPGQGLTYEQYF
CDR3nt: TGTGCCACCAGCAGAGATCCCGGACAGGGGCTAACCTACGAGCAGTACTTC

d_gene: .
v_gene: TRBV7-9
abundance: once
j_gene: TRBJ1-1
len: 14
CDR3aa: CASSLAGTSTEAFF
CDR3nt: TGTGCCAGCAGCTTGGCAGGGACCAGCACTGAAGCTTTCTTT

d_gene: .
v_gene: TRBV27
abundance: .
j_gene: TRBJ2-6
len: 16
CDR3aa: CASSPIGQSGANVLTF
CDR3nt: TGTGCCAGCAGTCCGATAGGACAGTCTGGGGCCAACGTCCTGACTTTC

d_gene: .
v_gene: TRBV7-2
abundance: .
j_gene: TRBJ2-3
len: 16
CDR3aa: CASSPEAGWNTDTQYF
CDR3nt: TGTGCCAGCAGCCCCGAGGCGGGGTGGAACACAGATACGCAGTATTTT

d_gene: TRBD1
v_gene: TRBV2
abundance: .
j_gene: TRBJ2-2
len: 16
CDR3aa: CASSDDGTVIFGELFF
CDR3nt: TGTGCCAGCAGTGACGACGGGACAGTAATTTTCGGGGAGCTGTTTTTT

d_gene: .
v_gene: TRBV7-8
abundance: .
j_gene: TRBJ1-2
len: 15
CDR3aa: CASSLLSRSDYGYTF
CDR3nt: TGTGCCAGCAGCTTACTTTCGAGGTCAGACTATGGCTACACCTTC

d_gene: .
v_gene: TRBV4-3
abundance: .
j_gene: TRBJ2-2
len: 13
CDR3aa: CASSQDPAGELFF
CDR3nt: TGCGCCAGCAGCCAAGATCCTGCCGGGGAGCTGTTTTTT

d_gene: .
v_gene: TRBV10-3
abundance: once
j_gene: TRBJ2-4
len: 15
CDR3aa: CAISADSDSQNIQYF
CDR3nt: TGTGCCATCAGTGCGGACAGCGATTCACAAAACATTCAGTACTTC

d_gene: TRBD2
v_gene: TRBV7-3
abundance: .
j_gene: TRBJ2-7
len: 13
CDR3aa: CASSRGLDYEQYF
CDR3nt: TGTGCCAGCAGCCGAGGACTAGACTACGAGCAGTACTTC

d_gene: .
v_gene: TRBV5-1
abundance: .
j_gene: TRBJ1-6
len: 14
CDR3aa: CASSLGRFNSPLHF
CDR3nt: TGCGCCAGCAGCTTGGGCCGATTTAATTCACCCCTCCACTTT

d_gene: .
v_gene: TRBV6-1
abundance: .
j_gene: TRBJ1-2
len: 15
CDR3aa: CASSEVPGAVNGYTF
CDR3nt: TGTGCCAGCAGTGAAGTACCGGGGGCAGTGAATGGCTACACCTTC